The clone carrying this T cell receptor beta chain was seen a handful of times. Its antigen is unknown. Researchers made TCR cDNA using 5'RACE template switching, and this step added a universal primer site and UMIs. One entry per CDR3 protein results from TCRdb running MiXCR on the 5' RACE reads. Among 400,000 to 450,000 distinct CDR3 sequences listed, 18% were seen once. This sample stems from a study of T cells after yellow fever vaccination. Study information: SMART-Seq v4 Ultra Low Input prepared the low-cell-number fractions.

Trimming shortened V by 4 bases and J by 8 bases, and 11 bases separated the two germline ends. The CDR3 totals 12 residues. Germline V gives CDR1 ENHRY, CDR2 SYGVKD. Findings and caveats of the study: A faster peak, day 5 versus 15, was reached by the weaker secondary response. Reappearing after the booster were most of the clones from primary vaccination (about 95% CD4, 75% to 90% CD8).

Sample: PBMCs, taken before the yellow fever booster vaccination. This sequence originates from a man younger than 35 who received the YFV17D yellow fever vaccine. The chain joins TRBV10-3 to TRBJ1-2; D unclear. For the CDR3, the DNA is TGTGCCATCAGTGCGGTTGTGGGAGGCTACACCTTC. The encoded protein is CAISAVVGGYTF.